This TCR beta chain appears in the sequencing data of a study of beta chain features in type 1 diabetes. The authors reverse transcribed all of the isolated RNA, so sequencing captured expressed TCRB transcripts. The protocol was immunoSEQ multiplex PCR, while the TCRdb copy is restricted to in-frame clones and leaves out a portion. Among 600,000 to 700,000 clones listed, roughly 13% were seen once. Note on this clone: The target antigen is unknown. Different DNA sequences within this sample yield the same CDR3.

The V end lost 0 bases, the J end lost 0 bases, and 5 bases lay between the germline ends. Germline V gene lookup returns CDR1 SEHNR and CDR2 FQNEAQ (reference sequence). The CDR3 is 14 amino acids. The study, taken as a whole, reports: The study found moderately but significantly shorter TCRB CDR3s in all four CD4+ subsets of Type 1 diabetes patients. Type 1 diabetes patients had fewer VDJ junction insertions and more deletions.

Material for sequencing was naive CD4+ T cells from blood. This receptor was taken from a man younger than 35 with type 1 diabetes. The chain has TRBV7-9 and TRBJ1-1; the D gene is possibly TRBD1 (5 bases). The CDR3 loop is CASSLAGVNTEAFF. The CDR3 bases are TGTGCCAGCAGCTTAGCGGGGGTGAACACTGAAGCTTTCTTT.